Sequencing of this T cell receptor beta chain was carried out in a study of blood T cell repertoires in COVID-19 (dated by TCRdb to about 2020). A note on the overall study: Collaborator samples came from the United States, Italy and Spain and covered acute and convalescent phases of COVID-19. The prospective study material was composed of cDNA or gDNA derived from T cells, B-cell-depleted T cells, or PBMCs. The dataset comprised deeply sampled blood TCRbeta repertoires from subjects exposed to, actively infected with, or recovered from COVID-19. The repertoires were released in a freely available public database meant as a resource for research on the immune response to SARS-CoV-2. Samples were obtained from the ongoing ImmuneRACE study (first 160 participants) and from 1,000 to 1,500 subjects provided by 6 global collaborators. The sample metadata nearly always contained a de-identified subject ID, COVID-19 status, age in years and sex. Where available, HLA class I and class II types were taken from metadata supplied by the sample provider and were not determined by assay-based typing.

V was cut back by 2 bases and J by 6 bases, leaving a gap of 12 bases between them. From the germline V gene, CDR1 is SGHRS and CDR2 is YFSETQ. From cysteine to phenylalanine, the CDR3 is 13 amino acids long. The retained sequence is limited to the CDR3, 39 bases, with the frame set at the first base. The immunoSEQ Assay, a bias-controlled multiplex PCR, was used to amplify TCRbeta CDR3 regions from genomic DNA. As for the authors' bioinformatics: The number of nucleated cells in each sample was estimated by amplification of reference gene primers within the assay. Sequence reads were collapsed and filtered to measure the absolute abundance of every unique TCRbeta CDR3 rearrangement. Productive Simpson clonality was computed per sample as the square root of Simpson's diversity index over productive rearrangements. Imported from immuneACCESS, the table was reduced by TCRdb to in-frame sequences with V and J called. These copies leave out some clones; in studies compared against another copy, an unresolved V gene accounts for under half, and the cause of the remainder is not known. That table gives V, J and clone size, and the DNA gave D and trimming. This sample holds 20,000 to 30,000 clones; around 94% were observed only once. The ten largest clones capture about 4% of the sample.

As regards this clone: Its specific antigen is unknown. No quality values exist for individual bases; no much larger clone is one base distant.

Beyond this particular receptor, the publication reports: How much clinical and demographic metadata was included differed by source and by participant, and the metadata was provided uncurated.

Whole blood was collected in K2EDTA tubes by collaborating institutions according to the institutions' own protocols. For TCRbeta analysis, collaborator samples were shipped as frozen whole blood, as isolated PBMCs, or as DNA extracted from either sample type. The V gene is TRBV5-1 and the J gene is TRBJ2-7, with a weak D call of TRBD2 (6 bases match). The sample taken for sequencing was peripheral blood. The sequence was collected from a woman in her forties or fifties with active COVID-19. The nucleotide sequence is TGCGCCAGCAGCTTAATCACTAGCCCCGAGCAGTACTTC. It translates to CASSLITSPEQYF.